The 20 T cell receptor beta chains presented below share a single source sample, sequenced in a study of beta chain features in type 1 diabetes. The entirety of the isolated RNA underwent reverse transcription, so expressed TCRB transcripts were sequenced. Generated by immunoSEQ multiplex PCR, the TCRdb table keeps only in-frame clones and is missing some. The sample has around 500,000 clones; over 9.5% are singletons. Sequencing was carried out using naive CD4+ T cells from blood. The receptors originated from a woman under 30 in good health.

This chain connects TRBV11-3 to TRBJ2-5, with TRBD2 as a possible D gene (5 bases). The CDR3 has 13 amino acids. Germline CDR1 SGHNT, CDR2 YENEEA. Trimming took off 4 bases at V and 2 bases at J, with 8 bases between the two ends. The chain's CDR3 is CASSYGVQETQYF. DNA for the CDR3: TGTGCCAGCAGCTACGGGGTTCAAGAGACCCAGTACTTC.

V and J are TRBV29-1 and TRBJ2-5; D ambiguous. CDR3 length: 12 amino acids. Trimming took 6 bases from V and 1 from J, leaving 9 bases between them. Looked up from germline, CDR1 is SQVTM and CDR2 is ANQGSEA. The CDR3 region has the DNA TGCAGCGTAGTCCATTTCCAAGAGACCCAGTACTTC. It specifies CSVVHFQETQYF. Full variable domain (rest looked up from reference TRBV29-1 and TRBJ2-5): SAVISQKPSRDICQRGTSLTIQCQVDSQVTMMFWYRQQPGQSLTLIATANQGSEATYESGFVIDKFPISRPNLTFSTLTVSNMSPEDSSIYLCSVVHFQETQYFGPGTRLLVL.

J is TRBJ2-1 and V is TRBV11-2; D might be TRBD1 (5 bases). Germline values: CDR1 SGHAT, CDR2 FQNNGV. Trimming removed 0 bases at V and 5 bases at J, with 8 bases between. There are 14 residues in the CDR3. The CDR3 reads CASSLDGANNEQFF. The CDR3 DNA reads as TGTGCCAGCAGCTTAGATGGGGCTAACAATGAGCAGTTCTTC.

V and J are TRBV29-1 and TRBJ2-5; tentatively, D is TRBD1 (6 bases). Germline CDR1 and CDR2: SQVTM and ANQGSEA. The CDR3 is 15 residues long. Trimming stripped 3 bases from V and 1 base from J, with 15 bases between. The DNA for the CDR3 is TGCAGCGTTGATACCGCAGGGGCCCCCCAAGAGACCCAGTACTTC. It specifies CSVDTAGAPQETQYF. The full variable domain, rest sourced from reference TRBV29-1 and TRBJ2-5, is SAVISQKPSRDICQRGTSLTIQCQVDSQVTMMFWYRQQPGQSLTLIATANQGSEATYESGFVIDKFPISRPNLTFSTLTVSNMSPEDSSIYLCSVDTAGAPQETQYFGPGTRLLVL.

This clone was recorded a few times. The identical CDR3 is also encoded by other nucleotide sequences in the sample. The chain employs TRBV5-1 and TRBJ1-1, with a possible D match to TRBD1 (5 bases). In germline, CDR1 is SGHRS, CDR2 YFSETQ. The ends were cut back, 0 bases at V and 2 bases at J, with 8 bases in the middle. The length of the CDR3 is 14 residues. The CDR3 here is CASSLEGLNTEAFF. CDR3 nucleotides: TGCGCCAGCAGCTTGGAGGGGCTCAACACTGAAGCTTTCTTT.

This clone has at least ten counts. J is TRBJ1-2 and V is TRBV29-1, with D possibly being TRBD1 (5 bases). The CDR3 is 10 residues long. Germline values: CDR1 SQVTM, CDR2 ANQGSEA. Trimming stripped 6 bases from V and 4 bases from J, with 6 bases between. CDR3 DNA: TGCAGCGTGGACACCTATGGCTACACCTTC. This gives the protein CSVDTYGYTF.

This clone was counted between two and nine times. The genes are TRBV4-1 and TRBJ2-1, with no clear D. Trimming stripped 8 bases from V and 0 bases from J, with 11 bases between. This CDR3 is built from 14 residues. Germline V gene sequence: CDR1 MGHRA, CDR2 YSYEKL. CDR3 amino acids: CASRTLSSYNEQFF. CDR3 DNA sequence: TGCGCCAGCCGTACCCTTAGCTCCTACAATGAGCAGTTCTTC.

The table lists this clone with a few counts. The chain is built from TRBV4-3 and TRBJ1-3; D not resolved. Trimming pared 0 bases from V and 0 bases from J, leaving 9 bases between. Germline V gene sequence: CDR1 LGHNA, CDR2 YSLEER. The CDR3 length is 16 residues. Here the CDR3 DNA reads TGCGCCAGCAGCCAAGACTCCCGCTTCTCTGGAAACACCATATATTTT. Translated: CASSQDSRFSGNTIYF.

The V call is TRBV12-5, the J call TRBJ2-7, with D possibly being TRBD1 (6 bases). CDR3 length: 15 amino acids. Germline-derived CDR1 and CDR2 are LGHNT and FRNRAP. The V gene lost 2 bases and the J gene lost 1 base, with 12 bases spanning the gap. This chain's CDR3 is CASGLSGERSYEQYV. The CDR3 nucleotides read TGTGCTAGTGGTTTGTCAGGGGAAAGGTCCTACGAGCAGTACGTC.

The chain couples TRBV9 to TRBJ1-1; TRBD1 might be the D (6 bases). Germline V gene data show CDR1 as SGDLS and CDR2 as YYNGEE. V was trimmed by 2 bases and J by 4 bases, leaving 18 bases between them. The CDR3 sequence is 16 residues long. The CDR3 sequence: CASSVASGARGTEAFF. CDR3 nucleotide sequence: TGTGCCAGCAGCGTCGCCTCGGGGGCGCGGGGCACTGAAGCTTTCTTT.

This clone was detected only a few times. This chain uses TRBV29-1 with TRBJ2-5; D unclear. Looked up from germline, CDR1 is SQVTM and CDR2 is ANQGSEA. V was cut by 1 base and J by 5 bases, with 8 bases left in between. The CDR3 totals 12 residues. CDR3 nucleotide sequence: TGCAGCGTTGAAGTACACAGCGAGACCCAGTACTTC. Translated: CSVEVHSETQYF.

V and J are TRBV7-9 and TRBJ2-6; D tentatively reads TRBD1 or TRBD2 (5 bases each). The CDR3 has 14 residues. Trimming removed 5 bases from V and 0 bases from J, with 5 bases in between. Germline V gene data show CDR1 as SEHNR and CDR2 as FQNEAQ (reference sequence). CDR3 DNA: TGTGCCAGCAGCGGGACCTCTGGGGCCAACGTCCTGACTTTC. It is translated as CASSGTSGANVLTF. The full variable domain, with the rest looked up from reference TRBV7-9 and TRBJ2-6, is DTGVSQNPRHKITKRGQNVTFRCDPISEHNRLYWYRQTLGQGPEFLTYFQNEAQLEKSRLLSDRFSAERPKGSFSTLEIQRTEQGDSAMYLCASSGTSGANVLTFGAGSRLTVL.

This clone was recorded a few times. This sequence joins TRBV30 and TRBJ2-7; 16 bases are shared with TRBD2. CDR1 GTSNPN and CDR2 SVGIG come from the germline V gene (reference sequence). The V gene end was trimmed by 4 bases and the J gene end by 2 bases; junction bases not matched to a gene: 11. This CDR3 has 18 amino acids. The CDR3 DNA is TGTGCCTGGAATAAAGGGACTAGCGGGAGGGCGGCGGCCTACGAGCAGTACTTC. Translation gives CAWNKGTSGRAAAYEQYF.

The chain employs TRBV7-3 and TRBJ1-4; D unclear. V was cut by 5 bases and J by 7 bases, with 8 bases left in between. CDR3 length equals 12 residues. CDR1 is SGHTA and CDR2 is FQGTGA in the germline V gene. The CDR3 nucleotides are TGTGCCAGCAGCCCAGATGGTGAAAAACTGTTTTTT. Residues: CASSPDGEKLFF.

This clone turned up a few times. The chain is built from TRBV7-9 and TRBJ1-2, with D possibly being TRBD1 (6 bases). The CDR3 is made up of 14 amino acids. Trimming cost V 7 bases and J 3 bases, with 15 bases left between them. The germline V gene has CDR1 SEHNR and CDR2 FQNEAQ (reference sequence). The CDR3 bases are TGTGCCAGCAAAATGGCGACAGGTGACTATGGCTACACCTTC. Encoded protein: CASKMATGDYGYTF.

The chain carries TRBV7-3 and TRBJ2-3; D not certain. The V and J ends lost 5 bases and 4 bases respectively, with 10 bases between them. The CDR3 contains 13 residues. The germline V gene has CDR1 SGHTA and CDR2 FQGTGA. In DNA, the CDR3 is TGTGCCAGCAGCCTATCCCTTTCAGATACGCAGTATTTT. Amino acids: CASSLSLSDTQYF.

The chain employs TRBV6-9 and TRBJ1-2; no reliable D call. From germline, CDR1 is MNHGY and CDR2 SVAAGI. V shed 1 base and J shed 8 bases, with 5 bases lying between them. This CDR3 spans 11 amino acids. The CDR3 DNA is TGTGCCAGCAGTTATTGTGAGGGCTACACCTTC. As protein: CASSYCEGYTF.

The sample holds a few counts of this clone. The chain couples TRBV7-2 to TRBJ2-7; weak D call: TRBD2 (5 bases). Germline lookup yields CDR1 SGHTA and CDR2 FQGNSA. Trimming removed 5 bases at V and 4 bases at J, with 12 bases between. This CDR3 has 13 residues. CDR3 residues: CASSPVLGYEQYF. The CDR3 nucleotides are TGTGCCAGCAGCCCTGTACTAGGGTACGAGCAGTACTTC.

The CDR3 protein is CASSLRVLTSGYEQYF. Here the CDR3 DNA reads TGTGCCAGCAGCTTAAGGGTTCTGACTAGCGGATACGAGCAGTACTTC. The chain uses TRBV7-2 and TRBJ2-7, with 9 bases matching TRBD2. V shed 2 bases, J shed 4 bases, and the junction held 9 bases outside the gene matches. The CDR3 runs 16 residues. The germline V gene encodes CDR1 SGHTA and CDR2 FQGNSA.

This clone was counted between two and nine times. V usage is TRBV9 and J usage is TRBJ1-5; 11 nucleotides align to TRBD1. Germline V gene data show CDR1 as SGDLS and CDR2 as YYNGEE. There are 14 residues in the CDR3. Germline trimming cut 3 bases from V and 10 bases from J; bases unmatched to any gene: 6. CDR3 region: CASSAGQGDYPQHF. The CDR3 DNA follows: TGTGCCAGCAGCGCGGGACAGGGGGACTATCCCCAGCATTTT.